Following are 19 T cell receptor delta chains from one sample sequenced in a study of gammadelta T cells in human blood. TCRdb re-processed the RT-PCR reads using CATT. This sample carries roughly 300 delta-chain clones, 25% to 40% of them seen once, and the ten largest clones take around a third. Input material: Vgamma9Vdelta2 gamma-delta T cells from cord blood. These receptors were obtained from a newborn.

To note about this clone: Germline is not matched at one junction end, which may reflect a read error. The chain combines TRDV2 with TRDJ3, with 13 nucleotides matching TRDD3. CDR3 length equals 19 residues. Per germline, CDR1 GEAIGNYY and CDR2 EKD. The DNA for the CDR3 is TGTGCCTGTGACTTACTGGGGGATACGCGCTCCTGGGACACTCGACAGATGTTTTTC. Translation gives CACDLLGDTRSWDTRQMFF.

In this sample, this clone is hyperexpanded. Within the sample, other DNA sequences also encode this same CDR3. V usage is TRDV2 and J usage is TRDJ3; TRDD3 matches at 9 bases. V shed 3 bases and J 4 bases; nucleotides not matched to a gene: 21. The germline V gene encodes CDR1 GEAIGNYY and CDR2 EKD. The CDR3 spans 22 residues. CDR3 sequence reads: CACDPLRMGGGYRRWDTRQMFF. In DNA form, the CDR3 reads TGTGCCTGTGACCCACTTCGGATGGGGGGGGGATACAGGCGATGGGACACCCGACAGATGTTTTTC.

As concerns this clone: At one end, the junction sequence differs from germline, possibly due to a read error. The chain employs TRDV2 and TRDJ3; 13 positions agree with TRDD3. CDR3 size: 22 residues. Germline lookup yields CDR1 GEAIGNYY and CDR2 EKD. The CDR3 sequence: CACATVLGDTLFSSWDTRQMFF. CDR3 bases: TGTGCCTGTGCCACCGTACTGGGGGATACGCTCTTTAGCTCCTGGGACACTCGACAGATGTTTTTC.

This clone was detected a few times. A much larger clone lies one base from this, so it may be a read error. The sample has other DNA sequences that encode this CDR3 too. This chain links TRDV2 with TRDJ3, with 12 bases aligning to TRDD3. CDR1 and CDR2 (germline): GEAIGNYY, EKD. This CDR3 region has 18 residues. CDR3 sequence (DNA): TGTGCCTGTGACACCCTACTGGGGGATACCTGGGACACTCGACAGATGTTTTTC. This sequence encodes CACDTLLGDTWDTRQMFF.

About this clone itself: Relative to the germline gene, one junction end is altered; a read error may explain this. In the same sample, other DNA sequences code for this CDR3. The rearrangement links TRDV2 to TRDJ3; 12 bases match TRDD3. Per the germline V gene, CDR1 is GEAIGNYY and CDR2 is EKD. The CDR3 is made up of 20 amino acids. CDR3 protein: CACDLLGDTVTSWDTRQMFF. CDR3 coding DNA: TGTGCCTGTGATCTTCTGGGGGATACGGTCACTTCCTGGGACACTCGACAGATGTTTTTC.

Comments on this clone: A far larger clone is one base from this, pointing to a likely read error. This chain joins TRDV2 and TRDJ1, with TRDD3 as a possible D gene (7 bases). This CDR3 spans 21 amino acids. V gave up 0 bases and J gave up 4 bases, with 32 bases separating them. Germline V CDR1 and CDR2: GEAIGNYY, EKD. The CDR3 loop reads CACDTESPTLSRTGEGDKLIF. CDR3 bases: TGTGCCTGTGACACCGAATCTCCTACACTATCCCGTACTGGGGAGGGCGATAAACTCATCTTT.

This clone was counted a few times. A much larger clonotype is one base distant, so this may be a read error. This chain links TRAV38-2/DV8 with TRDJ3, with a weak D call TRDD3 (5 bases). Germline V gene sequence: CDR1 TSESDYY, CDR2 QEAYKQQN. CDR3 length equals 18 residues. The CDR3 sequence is CAYWRRRYSSWDTRQMFF. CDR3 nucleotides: TGTGCTTATTGGAGGAGGAGATACAGCTCCTGGGACACCCGACAGATGTTTTTC.

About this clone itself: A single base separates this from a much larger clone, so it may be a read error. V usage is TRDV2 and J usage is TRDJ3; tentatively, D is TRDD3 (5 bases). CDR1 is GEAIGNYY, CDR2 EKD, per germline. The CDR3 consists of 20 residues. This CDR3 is CACDTSSIGTISWETRQMFF. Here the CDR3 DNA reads TGTGCCTGTGATACTAGTTCTATAGGGACGATCTCCTGGGAAACCCGACAGATGTTTTTC.

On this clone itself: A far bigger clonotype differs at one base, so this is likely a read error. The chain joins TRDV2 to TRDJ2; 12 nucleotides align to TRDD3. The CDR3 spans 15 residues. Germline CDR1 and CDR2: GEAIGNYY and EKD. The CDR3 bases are TGTGCCCGTGACGTACTGGGGGATACGACAGCACAACTCTTCTTT. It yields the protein CARDVLGDTTAQLFF.

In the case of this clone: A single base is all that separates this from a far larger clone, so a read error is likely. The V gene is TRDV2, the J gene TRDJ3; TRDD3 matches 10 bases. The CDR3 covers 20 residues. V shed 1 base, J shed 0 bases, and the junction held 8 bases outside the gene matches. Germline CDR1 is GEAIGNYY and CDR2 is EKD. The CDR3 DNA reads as TGTGCCTGTGACACAATCGCTGGGGGATATTGCTCCTGGGACACCCGACAGATGTTTTTC. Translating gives CACDTIAGGYCSWDTRQMFF.

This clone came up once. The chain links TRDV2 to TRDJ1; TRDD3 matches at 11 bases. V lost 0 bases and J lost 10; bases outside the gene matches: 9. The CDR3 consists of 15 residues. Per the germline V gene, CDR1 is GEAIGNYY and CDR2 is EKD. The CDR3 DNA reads TGTGCCTGTGACACCGCTGGGGGATACCCGGGAGGACTCATCTTT. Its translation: CACDTAGGYPGGLIF.

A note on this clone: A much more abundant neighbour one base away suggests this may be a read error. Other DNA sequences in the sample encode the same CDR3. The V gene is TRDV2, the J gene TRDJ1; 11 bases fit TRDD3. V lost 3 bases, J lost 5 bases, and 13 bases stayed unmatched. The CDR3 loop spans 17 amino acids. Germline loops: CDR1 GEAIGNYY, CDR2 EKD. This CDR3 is CACDVLGDKFSTDKLIF. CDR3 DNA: TGTGCCTGTGACGTACTGGGGGATAAGTTTAGCACAGATAAACTCATCTTT.

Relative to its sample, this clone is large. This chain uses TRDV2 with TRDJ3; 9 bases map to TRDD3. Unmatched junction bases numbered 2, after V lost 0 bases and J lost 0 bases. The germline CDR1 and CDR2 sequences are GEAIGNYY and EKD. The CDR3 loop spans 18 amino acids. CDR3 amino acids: CACDTVLGDSWDTRQMFF. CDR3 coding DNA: TGTGCCTGTGACACCGTACTGGGGGACTCCTGGGACACCCGACAGATGTTTTTC.

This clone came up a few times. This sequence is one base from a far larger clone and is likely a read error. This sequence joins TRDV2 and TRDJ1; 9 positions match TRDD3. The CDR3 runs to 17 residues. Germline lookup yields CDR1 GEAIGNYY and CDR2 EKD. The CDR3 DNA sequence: TGTGCCTGTGACACCTTACTGGGGGACAAGTACACCGATAAACACATCTTT. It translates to CACDTLLGDKYTDKHIF.

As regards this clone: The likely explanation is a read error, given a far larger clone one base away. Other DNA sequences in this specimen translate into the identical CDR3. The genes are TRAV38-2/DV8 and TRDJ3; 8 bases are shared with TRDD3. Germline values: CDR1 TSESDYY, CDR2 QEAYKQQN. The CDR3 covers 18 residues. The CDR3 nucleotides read TGTGCTTTCATGAAGCTACTGGGGGGCTCCTGGGACACACGACAGATGTTTTTC. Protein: CAFMKLLGGSWDTRQMFF.

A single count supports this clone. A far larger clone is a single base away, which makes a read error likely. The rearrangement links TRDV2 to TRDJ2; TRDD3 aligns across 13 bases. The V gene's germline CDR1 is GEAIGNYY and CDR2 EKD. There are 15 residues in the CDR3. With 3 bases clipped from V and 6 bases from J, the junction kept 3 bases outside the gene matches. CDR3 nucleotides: TGTGCCTGTGACGTACTGGGGGATACGTCAGCACAACTCTTCTTT. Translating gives CACDVLGDTSAQLFF.

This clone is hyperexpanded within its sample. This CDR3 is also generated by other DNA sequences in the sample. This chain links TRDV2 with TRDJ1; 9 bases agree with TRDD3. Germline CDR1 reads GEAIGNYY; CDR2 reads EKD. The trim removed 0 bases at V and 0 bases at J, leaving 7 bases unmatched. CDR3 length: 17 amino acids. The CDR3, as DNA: TGTGCCTGTGACACCTTACTGGGGGACAAGTACACCGATAAACTCATCTTT. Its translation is CACDTLLGDKYTDKLIF.

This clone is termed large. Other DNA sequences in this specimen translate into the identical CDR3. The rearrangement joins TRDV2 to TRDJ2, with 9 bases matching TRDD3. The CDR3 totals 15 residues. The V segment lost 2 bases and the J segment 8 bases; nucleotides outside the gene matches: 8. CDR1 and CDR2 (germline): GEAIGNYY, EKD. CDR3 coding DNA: TGTGCCTGTGACAAGGTAGGGGATACGCACGCACAACTCTTCTTT. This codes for CACDKVGDTHAQLFF.

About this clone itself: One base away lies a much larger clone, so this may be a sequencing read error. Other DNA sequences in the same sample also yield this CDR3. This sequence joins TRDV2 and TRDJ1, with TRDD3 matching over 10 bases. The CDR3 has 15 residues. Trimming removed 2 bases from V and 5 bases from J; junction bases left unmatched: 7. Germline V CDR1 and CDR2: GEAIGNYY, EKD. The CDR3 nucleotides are TGTGCCTGTGACAAGCTGGGGGATATTAGTGATAAACTCATCTTT. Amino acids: CACDKLGDISDKLIF.